The source of this T cell receptor beta chain is a study of shared clonotypes between healthy human individuals. Study conclusions and caveats: Clonotype sharing across donors was expected to vary with sequencing depth. Estimated richness was generally greater in naive than memory subsets.

Concerning this clone: Its cognate antigen is unknown.

This CDR3 contains 12 residues. V dropped 7 bases and J dropped 2 bases, with 8 bases sitting between them. Germline CDR1 and CDR2: MDHEN and SYDVKM. The data were produced by immunoSEQ multiplex PCR, yet TCRdb's version contains in-frame clones alone and is incomplete. The sample includes fewer than 2.5 million clones, over 85% of them seen just once. The V and J genes are TRBV28 and TRBJ1-2; D possibly corresponds to TRBD1 (5 bases). Sequencing was performed on naive CD4+ T cells from PBMCs. Sample subset: CD45RA+ positively selected. The clonotype originates from a young man in good health. Some clones in this sample may be carry-over from other donors' samples. CDR3 coding DNA: TGTGCCAGCACACCAGGGAACTATGGCTACACCTTC. It encodes CASTPGNYGYTF.